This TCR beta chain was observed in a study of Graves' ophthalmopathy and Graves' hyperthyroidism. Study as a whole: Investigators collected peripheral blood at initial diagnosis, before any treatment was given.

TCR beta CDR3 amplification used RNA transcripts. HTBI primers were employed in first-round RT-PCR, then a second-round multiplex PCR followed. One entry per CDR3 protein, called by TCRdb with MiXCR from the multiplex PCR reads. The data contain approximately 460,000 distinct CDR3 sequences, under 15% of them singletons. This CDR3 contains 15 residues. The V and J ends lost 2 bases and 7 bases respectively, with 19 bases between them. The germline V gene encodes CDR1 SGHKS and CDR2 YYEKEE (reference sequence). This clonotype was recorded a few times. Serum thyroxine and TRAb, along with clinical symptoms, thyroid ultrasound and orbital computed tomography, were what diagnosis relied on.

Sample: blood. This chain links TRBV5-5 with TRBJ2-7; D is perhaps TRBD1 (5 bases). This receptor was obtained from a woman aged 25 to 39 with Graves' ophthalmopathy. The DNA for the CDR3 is TGTGCCAGCAGCTTAGGGGCCAACCCTCTCTTAGAGCAGTACTTC. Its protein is CASSLGANPLLEQYF. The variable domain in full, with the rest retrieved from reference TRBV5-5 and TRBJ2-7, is DAGVTQSPTHLIKTRGQQVTLRCSPISGHKSVSWYQQVLGQGPQFIFQYYEKEERGRGNFPDRFSARQFPNYSSELNVNALLLGDSALYLCASSLGANPLLEQYFGPGTRLTVT.